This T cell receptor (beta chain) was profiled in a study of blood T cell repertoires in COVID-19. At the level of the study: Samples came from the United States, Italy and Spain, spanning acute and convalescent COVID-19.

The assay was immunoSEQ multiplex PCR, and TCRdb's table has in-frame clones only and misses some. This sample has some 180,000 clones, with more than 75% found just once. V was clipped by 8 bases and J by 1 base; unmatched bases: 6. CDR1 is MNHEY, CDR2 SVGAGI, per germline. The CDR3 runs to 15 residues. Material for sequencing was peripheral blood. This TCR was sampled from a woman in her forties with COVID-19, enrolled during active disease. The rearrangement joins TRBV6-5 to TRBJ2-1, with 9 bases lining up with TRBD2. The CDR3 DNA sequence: TGTGCCAGCGGACTAGCGCCCGATTCCTACAATGAGCAGTTCTTC. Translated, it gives CASGLAPDSYNEQFF.